At least ten counts were recorded for the clone carrying this T cell receptor (beta chain). The germline V gene has CDR1 MNHNY and CDR2 SVGAGI (reference sequence). The CDR3 sequence is 14 residues long. The junction had 3 bases not matched to a gene; V was cut back by 7 bases and J by 3 bases. The data derive from a study of CD8 T cells in ankylosing spondylitis. Making use of molecular barcodes, quantitative 5'-RACE generated TCR beta libraries. TCRdb redid the calling of the 5' RACE reads with MiXCR, one entry per CDR3 protein. The table has roughly 17,000 distinct CDR3 sequences, around 8% seen once.

This TCR was recovered from a male donor with ankylosing spondylitis or in good health (not recorded which). The rearrangement links TRBV6-6 to TRBJ2-1; 10 bases are shared with TRBD2. Sequencing input: blood. The CDR3 protein is CASNQRGGYNEQFF. CDR3 nucleotides: TGTGCCAGCAATCAGCGGGGGGGCTACAATGAGCAGTTCTTC.